This T cell receptor beta chain derives from a study of regulatory T cells in long-lasting Graves disease. Study-level information: Prior antithyroid drug treatment in newly diagnosed Graves' patients lasted under 3 months. Points from the study as a whole: There were preferences for TRBV28, TRBJ1-2 and TRBJ2-5 in persistent disease.

The CDR3 loop spans 12 amino acids. From germline, CDR1 is MDHEN and CDR2 SYDVKM. V lost 3 bases, J lost 5 bases, and 8 bases lay in between. Time point noted: newly diagnosed GD, antithyroid drugs for less than 3 months. RNA extracted from PBMCs served as the sequencing template. Doctors identified Graves' disease using the American Thyroid Association guidelines. Nine milliliters of peripheral blood were taken and placed in EDTA tubes. There are many counts of this clonotype. Its antigen is as yet unknown. Construction of the TCR beta libraries employed iRepertoire HTBI primers in conjunction with Arm-PCR of CDR3 regions. TCRdb reprocessed the multiplex PCR reads via MiXCR and lists one record per CDR3 protein. This sample has 300,000 to 400,000 distinct CDR3 sequences, with 18% found just once.

This sequence originates from a female donor with Graves disease. The chain links TRBV28 to TRBJ2-7; D call uncertain. Sequenced material: peripheral blood mononuclear cells (PBMCs), taken at new diagnosis, from a patient treated with antithyroid drugs. The CDR3 coding sequence is TGTGCCAGCAGTTTTGGGTTCGACGAGCAGTACTTC. It yields the protein CASSFGFDEQYF.